Here is one TCR beta chain with its context. The data stem from a study of blood T cell repertoires in COVID-19. TCRdb's table, derived via immunoSEQ multiplex PCR, lists solely in-frame clones and lacks some. The repertoire holds about 240,000 clones, with 80% to 85% as singletons. V shed 7 bases and J shed 1 base, with 7 bases lying between them. The germline V gene has CDR1 SNHLY and CDR2 FYNNEI. There are 12 residues in the CDR3. The sample taken for sequencing was peripheral blood. The sequence derives from a woman aged 55-70 years with active or convalescent COVID-19. The V and J genes are TRBV2 and TRBJ1-2; no definite D call. This chain's CDR3 is CASTNSNYGYTF. The CDR3 DNA sequence: TGTGCCAGCACCAACAGTAACTATGGCTACACCTTC.